Listed below are T cell receptor beta chains from one sample, sequenced in a study of T cell repertoires in cytomegalovirus infection. TCRdb used MiXCR to reprocess the reads, holding one entry per CDR3 protein. The sample consists of hundreds of thousands of distinct CDR3 sequences, approximately 46% of them appearing once. These receptors' antigens are unknown. Sequenced here: cultured PBMCs, sampled from culture after CMV antigen stimulation. All receptors derive from a human donor in good health (CMV status not recorded). Some clones in this sample may be carry-over from other donors' samples. Both conserved end residues are part of each CDR3. A D gene is named only where the DNA matches it firmly. Some rows have no size entry. The others give once, few or many, or a class for an expanded clone.

V	size	D	J	CDR3	DNA
TRBV7-2	NA	NA	TRBJ2-7	CASSLGPGWGVSYEQYF	TGTGCCAGCAGCTTAGGTCCAGGGTGGGGGGTCTCCTACGAGCAGTACTTC
TRBV2	NA	NA	TRBJ2-6	CASFRANVLTF	TGTGCCAGCTTCAGGGCCAACGTCCTGACTTTC
TRBV2	few	TRBD2	TRBJ2-7	CASTSGGAFEQYF	TGTGCCAGCACGTCGGGGGGGGCGTTCGAGCAGTACTTC
TRBV4-1	few	NA	TRBJ1-5	CASSQGASNQPQHF	TGCGCCAGCAGCCAAGGGGCGTCCAATCAGCCCCAGCATTTT
TRBV6-2/TRBV6-3	NA	NA	TRBJ1-6	CASRRGAYNSPLHF	TGTGCCAGCAGACGGGGGGCGTATAATTCACCCCTCCACTTT
TRBV7-2	few	NA	TRBJ2-2	CASARSRELFF	TGTGCCAGCGCGAGGAGCCGGGAGCTGTTTTTT
TRBV7-8	many	NA	TRBJ1-1	CASTPWGNGEAFF	TGTGCCAGCACCCCATGGGGAAACGGTGAAGCTTTCTTT
TRBV2	NA	NA	TRBJ1-5	CASSWRGLRQPQHF	TGTGCCAGCAGCTGGAGAGGGTTGAGGCAGCCCCAGCATTTT
TRBV7-6	NA	NA	TRBJ1-2	CASSLEARANYGYTF	TGTGCCAGCAGCTTAGAGGCCAGAGCTAACTATGGCTACACCTTC
TRBV7-9	NA	NA	TRBJ2-7	CASSPQLDLEQYF	TGTGCCAGCAGCCCTCAACTAGATCTCGAGCAGTACTTC
TRBV7-2	few	TRBD2	TRBJ2-1	CASSLETSGYGEQFF	TGTGCCAGCAGCTTAGAGACTAGCGGCTACGGTGAGCAGTTCTTC
TRBV11-2	NA	NA	TRBJ1-1	CASSPYLNTEAFF	TGTGCCAGCAGCCCTTATTTGAACACTGAAGCTTTCTTT
TRBV4-3	NA	NA	TRBJ2-7	CASSQRDRHYEQYF	TGCGCCAGCAGCCAAAGAGACAGACACTACGAGCAGTACTTC
TRBV7-6	few	NA	TRBJ1-3	CASSSTPRGPGNTIYF	TGTGCCAGCAGCTCGACCCCCCGAGGGCCTGGAAACACCATATATTTT
TRBV5-6	NA	NA	TRBJ2-7	CASSFNEGRSYEQYF	TGTGCCAGCAGCTTCAATGAGGGTAGGTCCTACGAGCAGTACTTC
TRBV28	NA	TRBD1	TRBJ2-7	CASSSPGTGEGYEQYF	TGTGCCAGCAGTTCCCCAGGGACAGGGGAGGGCTACGAGCAGTACTTC
TRBV5-6	NA	NA	TRBJ2-7	CASSGRSSESPYEQYF	TGTGCCAGCAGCGGGCGGAGTAGCGAGTCCCCCTACGAGCAGTACTTC
TRBV7-9	once	NA	TRBJ2-7	CASSRTQHYEQYF	TGTGCCAGCAGCCGGACACAACACTACGAGCAGTACTTC
TRBV2	NA	TRBD1	TRBJ2-5	CASSRQGQGETQYF	TGTGCCAGCAGTCGACAAGGACAGGGTGAGACCCAGTACTTC
TRBV12-3/TRBV12-4	NA	NA	TRBJ2-3	CASSLDIVTQYF	TGTGCCAGCAGTTTAGACATTGTAACGCAGTATTTT
TRBV12-3/TRBV12-4	NA	NA	TRBJ1-2	CASSFLGQTYGYTF	TGTGCCAGCAGTTTCCTCGGGCAGACCTATGGCTACACCTTC
TRBV12-3/TRBV12-4	NA	NA	TRBJ2-3	CASSLYGQGGTDTQYF	TGTGCCAGCAGTTTATATGGCCAGGGAGGCACAGATACGCAGTATTTT
TRBV6-1	NA	TRBD2	TRBJ2-7	CASSVLAGASSYEQYF	TGTGCCAGCAGTGTTCTAGCGGGGGCGAGCTCCTACGAGCAGTACTTC
TRBV12-5	NA	TRBD1	TRBJ2-7	CASGPHGTGPFYEQYF	TGTGCTAGTGGTCCGCACGGGACAGGGCCATTCTACGAGCAGTACTTC
TRBV7-2	NA	TRBD2	TRBJ2-3	CASSPIGTSAIDTQYF	TGTGCCAGCAGCCCGATTGGGACTAGCGCGATAGATACGCAGTATTTT
TRBV7-9	NA	TRBD1	TRBJ2-5	CASSQEIGTGGLGQETQYF	TGTGCCAGCAGCCAGGAGATTGGGACAGGGGGACTGGGGCAAGAGACCCAGTACTTC
TRBV4-3	NA	NA	TRBJ2-4	CASSQTVMADIQYF	TGCGCCAGCAGCCAAACGGTTATGGCGGACATTCAGTACTTC
TRBV14	NA	NA	TRBJ1-2	CASSQVARVGYTF	TGTGCCAGCAGCCAAGTGGCTCGCGTAGGCTACACCTTC
TRBV6-2/TRBV6-3	NA	NA	TRBJ1-5	CASRPFWGASNQPQHF	TGTGCCAGCAGACCCTTTTGGGGGGCGAGCAATCAGCCCCAGCATTTT
TRBV7-9	few	NA	TRBJ2-1	CASFDNEQFF	TGTGCCAGCTTTGACAATGAGCAGTTCTTC
TRBV7-6	few	NA	TRBJ1-2	CASSQETGGRNGYTF	TGTGCCAGCAGCCAAGAGACGGGGGGAAGGAATGGCTACACCTTC
TRBV20-1	NA	NA	TRBJ2-6	CSAQDKARANVLTF	TGCAGTGCACAAGACAAGGCCAGGGCCAACGTCCTGACTTTC
TRBV12-5	NA	NA	TRBJ2-1	CATADSSSYNEQFF	TGTGCTACTGCGGACTCTAGCTCCTACAATGAGCAGTTCTTC
TRBV12-3/TRBV12-4	few	NA	TRBJ1-1	CASSTGSSTEAFF	TGTGCCAGCAGCACAGGGAGTAGCACTGAAGCTTTCTTT
TRBV7-2	few	NA	TRBJ2-7	CASSYREHEQYF	TGTGCCAGCAGTTACAGGGAACACGAGCAGTACTTC
TRBV19	few	TRBD2	TRBJ2-7	CASSTRLAHSYEQYF	TGTGCCAGTAGTACCCGACTAGCCCACTCCTACGAGCAGTACTTC
TRBV12-3/TRBV12-4	few	NA	TRBJ2-5	CASSPTQGAQETQYF	TGTGCCAGCAGCCCGACCCAAGGGGCACAAGAGACCCAGTACTTC
TRBV7-9	few	NA	TRBJ2-7	CASSPRQDSYEQYF	TGTGCCAGCAGCCCTAGACAGGACTCCTACGAGCAGTACTTC
TRBV19	NA	NA	TRBJ1-1	CASSPNFGENTEAFF	TGTGCCAGTAGCCCTAATTTCGGTGAGAACACTGAAGCTTTCTTT
TRBV6-5	NA	NA	TRBJ1-1	CASSRAYTEAFF	TGTGCCAGCAGCAGGGCTTACACTGAAGCTTTCTTT
TRBV12-3/TRBV12-4	few	NA	TRBJ1-2	CASSFDGGPGYGYTF	TGTGCCAGCAGTTTCGATGGGGGTCCCGGTTATGGCTACACCTTC
TRBV7-6	NA	TRBD2	TRBJ2-6	CASSPAGGPGANVLTF	TGTGCCAGCAGCCCAGCGGGGGGTCCCGGGGCCAACGTCCTGACTTTC
TRBV6-2/TRBV6-3	NA	NA	TRBJ2-5	CASSYWSRTRRETQYF	TGTGCCAGCAGTTACTGGTCAAGGACGCGGCGGGAGACCCAGTACTTC
TRBV7-8	NA	NA	TRBJ2-3	CASRSRRLRTDTQYF	TGTGCCAGCAGATCAAGGAGGCTTCGCACAGATACGCAGTATTTT
TRBV7-8	few	NA	TRBJ2-2	CASSLAGTGSAGELFF	TGTGCCAGCAGCTTAGCGGGTACAGGGTCGGCCGGGGAGCTGTTTTTT